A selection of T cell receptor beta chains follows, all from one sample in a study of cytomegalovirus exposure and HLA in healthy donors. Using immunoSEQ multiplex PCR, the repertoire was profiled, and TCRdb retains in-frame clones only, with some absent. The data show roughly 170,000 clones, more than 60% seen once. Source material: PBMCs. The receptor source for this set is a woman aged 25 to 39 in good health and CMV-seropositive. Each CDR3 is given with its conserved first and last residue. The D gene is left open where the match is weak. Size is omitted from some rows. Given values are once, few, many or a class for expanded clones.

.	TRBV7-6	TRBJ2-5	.	TGTGCCAGCAGCCTCGGAGGGTTGGAGACCCAGTACTTC	CASSLGGLETQYF
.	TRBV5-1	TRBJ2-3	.	TGCGCCAGCAGCTCAGGCGGGGACTTCTTCACAGATACGCAGTATTTT	CASSSGGDFFTDTQYF
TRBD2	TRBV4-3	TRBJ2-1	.	TGCGCCAGCAGCCAAGATCGAGATAGCGGGAGGGCCGGGGATGAGCAGTTCTTC	CASSQDRDSGRAGDEQFF
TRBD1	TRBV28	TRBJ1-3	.	TGTGCCAGCAGTTTGGGGACAGGCCGGTCCTCTGGAAACACCATATATTTT	CASSLGTGRSSGNTIYF
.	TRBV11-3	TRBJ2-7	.	TGTGCCAGCAGCTCTAATCGGGAGAGCGAATACGAGCAGTACTTC	CASSSNRESEYEQYF
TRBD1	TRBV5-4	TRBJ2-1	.	TGTGCCAGCAGCCTAGCCGGGACAGTCGATGAGCAGTTCTTC	CASSLAGTVDEQFF
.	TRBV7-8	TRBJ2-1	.	TGTGCCAGCAGCTTTTTCCGGGAGTACAATGAGCAGTTCTTC	CASSFFREYNEQFF
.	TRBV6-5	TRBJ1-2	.	TGTGCCAGCAGTACGGGACTTGGCAGCTACACCTTC	CASSTGLGSYTF
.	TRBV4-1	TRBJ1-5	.	TGCGCCAGCAGCCAACAACAGGGTCAGCCCCAGCATTTT	CASSQQQGQPQHF
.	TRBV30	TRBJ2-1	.	TGTGCCTGGAGTGTAACAGGGCGGGCGGAAAATGAGCAGTTCTTC	CAWSVTGRAENEQFF
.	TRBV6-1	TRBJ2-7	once	TGTGCCAGCACCTACCTTGGGGACAACGAGCAGTACTTC	CASTYLGDNEQYF
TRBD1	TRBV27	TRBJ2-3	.	TGTGCCAGCCGCTCTCCCCGGGACAGGGGGGAAAGAGATACGCAGTATTTT	CASRSPRDRGERDTQYF
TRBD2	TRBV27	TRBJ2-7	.	TGTGCCAGCAGTTTAATTGGGTCGACGGGACTACCCTACGAGCAGTACTTC	CASSLIGSTGLPYEQYF
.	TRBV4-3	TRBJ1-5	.	TGCGCCAGCAGCCAAGGTTTTCAGGGCCCTATTTTTTTT	CASSQGFQGPIFF
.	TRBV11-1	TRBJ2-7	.	TGTGCCAGCAGCCCCTCAGCGGTAGCCTACGAGCAGTACTTC	CASSPSAVAYEQYF
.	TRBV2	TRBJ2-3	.	TGTGCCAGCTTGTTTCTAGGAGGAGATACGCAGTATTTT	CASLFLGGDTQYF
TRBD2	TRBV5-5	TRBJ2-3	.	TGTGCCAGCAGCTTGGGGAGTAGCGGGAGTTGGGATACGCAGTATTTT	CASSLGSSGSWDTQYF
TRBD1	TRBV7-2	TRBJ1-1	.	TGTGCCAGCAGCTCTCCGACAGGGTGGGCGATGAACACTGAAGCTTTCTTT	CASSSPTGWAMNTEAFF
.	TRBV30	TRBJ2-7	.	TGTGCCTGGTCCAAGACCCGGAGCTCCTACGAGCAGTACTTC	CAWSKTRSSYEQYF
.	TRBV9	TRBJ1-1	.	TGTGCCAGCAGCGGAGGTGGGGGGGCGAACACTGAAGCTTTCTTT	CASSGGGGANTEAFF
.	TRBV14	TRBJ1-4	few	TGTGCCAGCAGCCAAGATCCTTTTCCGTCGGTCAAAGAAAAACTGTTTTTT	CASSQDPFPSVKEKLFF
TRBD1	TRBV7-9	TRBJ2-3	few	TGTGCCAGCACCAAGGGACAGCCCACAGATACGCAGTATTTT	CASTKGQPTDTQYF
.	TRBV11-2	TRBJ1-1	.	TGTGCCAGCAGCTTAGATAGTCTCCGGAGCACTGAAGCTTTCTTT	CASSLDSLRSTEAFF
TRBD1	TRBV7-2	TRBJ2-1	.	TGTGCCAGCAGCTTAGGGACAGGGGGCTCGGTCTACAATGAGCAGTTCTTC	CASSLGTGGSVYNEQFF
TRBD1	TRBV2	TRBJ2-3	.	TGTGCCAGCAGTCCTCGGTGGGCAGGGGGTGATACGCAGTATTTT	CASSPRWAGGDTQYF
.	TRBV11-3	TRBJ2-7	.	TGTGCCAGCAGCTTAGAGGACTTTTCCTACGAGCAGTACTTC	CASSLEDFSYEQYF
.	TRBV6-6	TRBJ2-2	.	TGTGCCAGCAGTCCCTGGCGGGCTTCCACCGGGGAGCTGTTTTTT	CASSPWRASTGELFF
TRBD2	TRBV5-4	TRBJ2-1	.	TGTGCCAGCAGCGGGCCGGGACTAGGCCCTGAGCAGTTCTTC	CASSGPGLGPEQFF
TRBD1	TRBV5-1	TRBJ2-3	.	TGCGCCAGCAGCTACCCCGGGACAGGGCCCACAGATACGCAGTATTTT	CASSYPGTGPTDTQYF
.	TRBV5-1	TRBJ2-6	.	TGCGCCAGCAGCTTGGCAACACAGGGATCTGGGGCCAACGTCCTGACTTTC	CASSLATQGSGANVLTF
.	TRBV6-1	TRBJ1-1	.	TGTGCCAGCAGTGAGCTGACAGCTGAAGCTTTCTTT	CASSELTAEAFF
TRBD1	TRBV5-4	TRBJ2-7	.	TGTGCCAGCAGCCTAGGACAGGGGAGTTACGAGCAGTACTTC	CASSLGQGSYEQYF
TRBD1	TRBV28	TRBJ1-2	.	TGTGCCAGCAGAGGACAGGGGGGCGCTAACTATGGCTACACCTTC	CASRGQGGANYGYTF
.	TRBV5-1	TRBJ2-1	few	TGCGCCAGCAGCTTTCGAGGTGACTACCAATACAATGAGCAGTTCTTC	CASSFRGDYQYNEQFF
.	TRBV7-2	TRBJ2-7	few	TGTGCCAGCAGCCCCCAGTACGAGCAGTACTTC	CASSPQYEQYF
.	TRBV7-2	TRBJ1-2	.	TGTGCCAGCAGATCACTGACAGGTTCTAACTATGGCTACACCTTC	CASRSLTGSNYGYTF
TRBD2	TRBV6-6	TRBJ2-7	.	TGTGCCAGCAGTAGGGAGACTAGCGGGAGTAGGATCGAGCAGTACTTC	CASSRETSGSRIEQYF
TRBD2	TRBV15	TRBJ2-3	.	TGTGCCACCAGCAGCGGGACTAGCGGGAGCACAGATACGCAGTATTTT	CATSSGTSGSTDTQYF
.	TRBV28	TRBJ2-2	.	TGTGCCAGCAGTTTAACCAGCGGGTGGGACACCGGGGAGCTGTTTTTT	CASSLTSGWDTGELFF
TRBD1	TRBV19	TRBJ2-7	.	TGTGCCAGTACCGGCCCAGGGACAGGGGGCTACGAGCAGTACTTC	CASTGPGTGGYEQYF
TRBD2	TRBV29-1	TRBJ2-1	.	TGCAGCGGATCAACTAGCGGGTCCTACAATGAGCAGTTCTTC	CSGSTSGSYNEQFF
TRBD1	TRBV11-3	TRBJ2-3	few	TGTGCCAGCAGCTCCCTCCGGGACAGGAGCACAGATACGCAGTATTTT	CASSSLRDRSTDTQYF
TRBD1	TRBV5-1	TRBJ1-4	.	TGCGCCAGCAGCTTGGGCCGGGGGACAGACCATAATGAAAAACTGTTTTTT	CASSLGRGTDHNEKLFF
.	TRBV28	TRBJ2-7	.	TGTGCCAGCAGTTCCTTTTCGGTTACGGACTTTAGGTACGAGCAGTACTTC	CASSSFSVTDFRYEQYF
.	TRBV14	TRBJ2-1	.	TGTGCCAGCAGCCCGTCGAAGGGGGTGGGCAATGAGCAGTTCTTC	CASSPSKGVGNEQFF
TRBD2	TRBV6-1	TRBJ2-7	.	TGTGCCAGCAGAGAGGGACTAGCGGGAGAATACGAGCAGTACTTC	CASREGLAGEYEQYF
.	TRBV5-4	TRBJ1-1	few	TGTGCCAGCAGCCTTTGGACAGAGCCTGAAGCTTTCTTT	CASSLWTEPEAFF
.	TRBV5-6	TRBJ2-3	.	TGTGCCAGCAGCTTAATTTCTGGACAGGGAGGGGATACGCAGTATTTT	CASSLISGQGGDTQYF
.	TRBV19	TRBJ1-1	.	TGTGCCAGTAGTATGCGGGAGGGGAACACTGAAGCTTTCTTT	CASSMREGNTEAFF
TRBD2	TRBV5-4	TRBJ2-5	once	TGTGCCAGCAGCAGTACTAGCGGGAGCTGGGGCCAAGAGACCCAGTACTTC	CASSSTSGSWGQETQYF
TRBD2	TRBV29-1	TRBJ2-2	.	TGCAGCGCTCCCGGCACTAGCGGGAGGGCCGGGGAGCTGTTTTTT	CSAPGTSGRAGELFF
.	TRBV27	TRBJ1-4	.	TGTGCCAGCAGTATACGGGGGGACGAAAAACTGTTTTTT	CASSIRGDEKLFF
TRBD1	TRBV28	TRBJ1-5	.	TGTGCCAGTTCGGGACAGGGGTATCAGCCCCAGCATTTT	CASSGQGYQPQHF
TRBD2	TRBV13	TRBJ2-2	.	TGTGCCAGCAGCAATAGCGGGAGAGACACCGGGGAGCTGTTTTTT	CASSNSGRDTGELFF
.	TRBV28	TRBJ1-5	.	TGTGCCAGCAGTTTATCGGGTAGGGGAGGACAGCCCCAGCATTTT	CASSLSGRGGQPQHF
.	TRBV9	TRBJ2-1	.	TGTGCCAGCAGCGTCGAGCGGTGGACCTACAATGAGCAGTTCTTC	CASSVERWTYNEQFF
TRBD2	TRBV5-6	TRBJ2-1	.	TGTGCCAGCAGCTTCGGGACTAGCCTCCGGCATGAGCAGTTCTTC	CASSFGTSLRHEQFF
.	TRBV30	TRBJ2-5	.	TGTGCCTGGAACGCGGGCCAAGAGACCCAGTACTTC	CAWNAGQETQYF
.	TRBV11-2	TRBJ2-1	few	TGTGCCAGCAGCTTATCAAACAATGAGCAGTTCTTC	CASSLSNNEQFF
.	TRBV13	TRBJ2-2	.	TGTGCCAGCAGCCCCGAGACTAGTAACGATGGGGAGCTGTTTTTT	CASSPETSNDGELFF